This entry features one T cell receptor beta chain sequence. The antigen is undetermined. The CDR3 covers 14 residues. After removal of 2 bases from V and 0 bases from J, the junction contained 3 bases not matched to a gene. Germline-derived CDR1 and CDR2 are DFQATT and SNEGSKA (reference sequence). This entry is derived from a study of regulatory T cells in long-lasting Graves disease. The time point here: newly diagnosed GD, antithyroid drugs for less than 3 months. There was RNA extracted from PBMCs, and the TCR library was made from it. Sequencing libraries for TCR beta were prepared with iRepertoire HTBI primers and Arm-PCR of CDR3 regions. TCRdb analysed the multiplex PCR reads with MiXCR anew, one entry per CDR3 protein. The sample contains hundreds of thousands of distinct CDR3 sequences, approximately 15% of which appear only once. Whole-study findings and limits: Persistent patients had a count of shared public clonotypes (about 2,500) that exceeded that of new patients (around 1,000). Persistent disease exhibited a predilection for TRBV28, TRBJ1-2 and TRBJ2-5.

In addition, the sample was reused for a study of T cells in Graves' hyperthyroidism and ophthalmopathy. From that study: Initially, a first-round RT-PCR of the TCR CDR3 employed the HTBI primer set. In the blood, most expanded thyroid clonotypes above 0.001 appeared as well.

The sample consisted of peripheral blood mononuclear cells (PBMCs), taken at new diagnosis, from a patient treated with antithyroid drugs. The TCR originated in a woman in her twenties or thirties with Graves disease. The chain combines TRBV20-1 with TRBJ1-1; 7 nucleotides match TRBD1. The CDR3 spells CSARPDRLNTEAFF. CDR3 DNA sequence: TGCAGTGCTAGACCGGACAGGTTGAACACTGAAGCTTTCTTT.